The 7 T cell receptor beta chains listed next were all sequenced from one sample in a study of cytomegalovirus exposure and HLA in healthy donors. Primers for the PCR totalled 60 Vbeta and 13 Jbeta. Sequencing used immunoSEQ multiplex PCR; TCRdb keeps in-frame clones, though not all of them. The sample has almost 85,000 clones, about 77% seen once. The sequencing input was PBMCs. The receptors originated from a male donor in good health and CMV-seropositive.

The chain combines TRBV15 with TRBJ2-1, with D possibly being TRBD1 (6 bases). Germline-derived CDR1 and CDR2 are LNHNV and YYDKDF (reference sequence). Trimming removed 0 bases from V and 6 bases from J, with 12 bases in between. The CDR3 consists of 15 residues. CDR3 sequence reads: CATSRDRTASNEQFF. DNA of the CDR3: TGTGCCACCAGCAGAGATCGGACAGCCTCCAATGAGCAGTTCTTC.

This chain uses TRBV5-4 with TRBJ2-5, with TRBD1 identical over 7 bases. After removal of 6 bases from V and 5 bases from J, the junction contained 10 bases not matched to a gene. This CDR3 is 14 amino acids long. CDR1 and CDR2 from the germline V gene are SGHNT and YYREEE (reference sequence). Here the CDR3 reads CASNRDSQTETQYF. The CDR3 bases are TGTGCCAGCAACCGGGACAGCCAGACGGAGACCCAGTACTTC.

The chain is built from TRBV14 and TRBJ2-2, with TRBD2 identical over 7 bases. V trimming: 2 bases; J trimming: 7 bases; junction bases outside the gene matches: 7. Per the germline V gene, CDR1 is SGHDN and CDR2 is FVKESK. CDR3 length equals 15 residues. The CDR3 reads CASSQPWGGIGELFF. CDR3 nucleotide sequence: TGTGCCAGCAGCCAACCCTGGGGAGGGATCGGGGAGCTGTTTTTT.

The chain carries TRBV7-2 and TRBJ1-5, with 8 positions matching TRBD1. V lost 5 bases and J lost 5; bases outside the gene matches: 11. CDR3 size: 16 residues. From germline, CDR1 is SGHTA and CDR2 FQGNSA. The CDR3, as DNA: TGTGCCAGCAGCCTAAAACACAGGGGGGCTGATCAGCCCCAGCATTTT. The encoded protein is CASSLKHRGADQPQHF.

This clone was detected only once. This chain connects TRBV5-1 to TRBJ1-2; TRBD1 is a possible D gene (5 bases). V shed 0 bases and J shed 3 bases, with 9 bases lying between them. Germline V lookup: CDR1 SGHRS, CDR2 YFSETQ. The CDR3 has 14 amino acids. The CDR3, as DNA: TGCGCCAGCAGCTTGGCTGGGGGGGACTATGGCTACACCTTC. It encodes CASSLAGGDYGYTF.

The chain carries TRBV2 and TRBJ1-3; TRBD1 matches at 7 bases. CDR1 is SNHLY and CDR2 is FYNNEI in the germline V gene. The CDR3 spans 14 residues. Germline trimming cut 6 bases from V and 8 bases from J; bases unmatched to any gene: 10. DNA for the CDR3: TGTGCCAGCAGGGCCCGGGACAGAGGTTACACCATATATTTT. The encoded protein is CASRARDRGYTIYF.

The V gene is TRBV7-9, the J gene TRBJ1-4; 9 bases align to TRBD1. The germline CDR1 and CDR2 sequences are SEHNR and FQNEAQ (reference sequence). CDR3 length: 13 amino acids. J gave up 7 bases and V 4 bases, and 1 base lay outside the gene matches. CDR3 nucleotides: TGTGCCAGCAGCTCGACAGGGGGTGAAAAACTGTTTTTT. Its protein is CASSSTGGEKLFF.